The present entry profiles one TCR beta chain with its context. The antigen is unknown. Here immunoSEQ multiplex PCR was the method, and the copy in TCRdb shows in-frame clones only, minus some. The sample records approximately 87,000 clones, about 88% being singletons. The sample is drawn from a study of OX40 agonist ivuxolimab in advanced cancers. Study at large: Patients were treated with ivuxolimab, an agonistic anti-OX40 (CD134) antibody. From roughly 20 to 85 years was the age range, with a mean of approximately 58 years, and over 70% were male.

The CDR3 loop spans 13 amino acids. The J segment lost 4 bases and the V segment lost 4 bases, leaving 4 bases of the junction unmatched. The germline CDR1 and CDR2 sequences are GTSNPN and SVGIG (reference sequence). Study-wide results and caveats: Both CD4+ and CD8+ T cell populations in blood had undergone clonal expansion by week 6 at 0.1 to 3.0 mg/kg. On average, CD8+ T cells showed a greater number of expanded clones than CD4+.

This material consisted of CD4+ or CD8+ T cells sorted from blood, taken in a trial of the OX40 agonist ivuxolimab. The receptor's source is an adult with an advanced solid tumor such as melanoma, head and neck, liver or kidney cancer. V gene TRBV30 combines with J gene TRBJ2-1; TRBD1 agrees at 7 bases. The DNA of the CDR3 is TGTGCCTGGATCAGGGGGATTTACAATGAGCAGTTCTTC. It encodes CAWIRGIYNEQFF.